These 32 T cell receptor beta chains were sequenced from one sample in a study of early T cells in non-severe SARS-CoV-2 infection. TCRdb fed the 5' RACE reads into MiXCR, producing one record per CDR3 protein. The repertoire includes about 94,000 distinct CDR3 sequences, less than 15% of them detected once, and 2% to 2.5% sits in the top ten. Sequenced sample: whole blood. Receptor source: an adult who was a healthcare worker with PCR-confirmed SARS-CoV-2 infection or an uninfected control (not recorded which).

This chain uses TRBV2 with TRBJ2-5; the D is unclear. The germline V gene has CDR1 SNHLY and CDR2 FYNNEI. This CDR3 region has 10 residues. Trimming cost V 4 bases and J 8 bases, with 5 bases left between them. The CDR3 DNA follows: TGTGCCAGCAGTGCGGGTACCCAGTACTTC. Its translation: CASSAGTQYF.

In the case of this clonotype: A much larger clonotype is one base distant, so this may be a read error. V and J are TRBV11-2 and TRBJ2-7; D not certain. Germline CDR1 reads SGHAT; CDR2 reads FQNNGV. Between the trimmed V and J ends, which lost 9 bases and 7 bases, there was a span of 22 bases. The CDR3 loop spans 14 amino acids. The CDR3 is CARCSDPRPGEQYF. CDR3 coding DNA: TGTGCCAGATGTTCGGATCCCCGTCCTGGAGAGCAGTACTTC. Variable domain in full (rest from reference TRBV11-2 and TRBJ2-7): EAGVAQSPRYKIIEKRQSVAFWCNPISGHATLYWYQQILGQGPKLLIQFQNNGVVDDSQLPKDRFSAERLKGVDSTLKIQPAKLEDSAVYLCARCSDPRPGEQYFGPGTRLTVT.

This chain connects TRBV6-1 to TRBJ1-2; D is undetermined. Germline V gene sequence: CDR1 MNHNS, CDR2 SASEGT. Trimming left V 8 bases short and J 4 bases short, with 14 bases between. The CDR3 totals 13 residues. The CDR3 loop is CASLSFTIYGYTF. The CDR3 DNA is TGTGCCAGCCTTTCCTTTACAATCTATGGCTACACCTTC.

The V call is TRBV28, the J call TRBJ1-2; D is possibly TRBD1 (5 bases). Germline V gives CDR1 MDHEN, CDR2 SYDVKM. Trimming cost V 5 bases and J 3 bases, with 13 bases left between them. The CDR3 spans 14 residues. The chain's CDR3 is CASSPPGPYYGYTF. For the CDR3, the DNA is TGTGCCAGCAGTCCCCCGGGACCCTACTATGGCTACACCTTC.

This clonotype was observed at least ten times. The chain employs TRBV19 and TRBJ2-1; TRBD1 might be the D (6 bases). Looked up from germline, CDR1 is LNHDA and CDR2 is SQIVND (reference sequence). This CDR3 has 15 residues. The V gene lost 0 bases and the J gene lost 7 bases, with 13 bases spanning the gap. The CDR3: CASSIDFRGDNEQFF. The DNA of the CDR3 is TGTGCCAGTAGTATAGATTTCAGGGGTGATAATGAGCAGTTCTTC.

This clonotype was observed a handful of times. This CDR3 is CASSQDLRSGSNYNEQFF. The CDR3 bases are TGTGCCAGCAGCCAAGATCTTCGTAGCGGGAGCAACTACAATGAGCAGTTCTTC. The chain carries TRBV3-1 and TRBJ2-1, with 9 bases matching TRBD2. CDR1 is LGHDT, CDR2 YNNKEL, per germline (reference sequence). This CDR3 has 18 residues. The ends lost 0 bases at V and 3 bases at J; junction bases unmatched: 9.

There are a few counts of this clonotype. The chain uses TRBV7-2 and TRBJ1-2; TRBD1 might be the D (5 bases). Germline loops: CDR1 SGHTA, CDR2 FQGNSA. Between the trimmed V and J ends, which lost 5 bases and 4 bases, there was a span of 20 bases. This CDR3 is built from 16 residues. The chain's CDR3 is CASSQSGTARLYGYTF. In DNA form, the CDR3 reads TGTGCCAGCAGCCAATCCGGGACCGCCCGCCTCTATGGCTACACCTTC. Based on the CDR3 plus reference TRBV7-2 and TRBJ1-2, the full variable domain is GAGVSQSPSNKVTEKGKDVELRCDPISGHTALYWYRQSLGQGLEFLIYFQGNSAPDKSGLPSDRFSAERTGGSVSTLTIQRTQQEDSAVYLCASSQSGTARLYGYTFGSGTRLTVV.

This chain links TRBV6-2 or TRBV6-3 with TRBJ2-3, with 7 nucleotides matching TRBD2. In germline, CDR1 is MNHEY, CDR2 SVGEGT. V dropped 2 bases and J dropped 4; count of bases not matched to a gene: 3. The CDR3 is 14 amino acids. The CDR3 loop is CASSYGGGADTQYF. The CDR3 DNA is TGTGCCAGCAGTTACGGCGGGGGTGCAGATACGCAGTATTTT.

This clonotype was seen a few times. The V and J genes are TRBV2 and TRBJ2-3, with 9 bases lining up with TRBD2. CDR3 length: 14 residues. Germline V gives CDR1 SNHLY, CDR2 FYNNEI. Trimming cost V 8 bases and J 0 bases; bases outside gene matches: 3. The CDR3 region is CASQRGESTDTQYF. The CDR3 nucleotides read TGTGCCAGCCAGCGGGGGGAGAGCACAGATACGCAGTATTTT.

The rearrangement links TRBV4-1 to TRBJ1-6; no definite D call. Per germline, CDR1 MGHRA and CDR2 YSYEKL. Trimming removed 1 base at V and 10 bases at J, with 14 bases between. This CDR3 has 15 residues. In DNA, the CDR3 is TGCGCCAGCAGCCAAGGGGCGCGGGATCGATCACCCCTCCACTTT. This encodes CASSQGARDRSPLHF.

This clonotype was seen at least ten times. The rearrangement uses TRBV10-3 and TRBJ2-6, with 8 bases aligning to TRBD1. CDR3 size: 16 residues. Unmatched junction bases numbered 9, after V lost 7 bases and J lost 4 bases. Germline CDR1 is ENHRY and CDR2 is SYGVKD. DNA for the CDR3: TGTGCCATCATGGGGACAGGTTCTCCCGGGGCCAACGTCCTGACTTTC. Translated: CAIMGTGSPGANVLTF.

This clonotype was detected many times. The chain links TRBV10-2 to TRBJ2-2, with D tentatively TRBD1 (6 bases). CDR3 length: 14 amino acids. Trimming cost V 9 bases and J 6 bases, with 17 bases left between them. Germline CDR1 reads WSHSY; CDR2 reads SAAADI. The CDR3 region is CASSIQGSAGELFF. The CDR3 bases are TGCGCCAGTTCCATACAGGGTTCGGCCGGGGAGCTGTTTTTT.

This clonotype was observed a handful of times. The chain links TRBV28 to TRBJ1-2, with D possibly being TRBD1 (5 bases). CDR1 is MDHEN, CDR2 SYDVKM, per germline. Trimming shortened V by 4 bases and J by 0 bases, and 9 bases separated the two germline ends. The CDR3 is 14 residues long. The CDR3 region is CASSSQAANYGYTF. CDR3 sequence (DNA): TGTGCCAGCAGTTCACAGGCAGCTAACTATGGCTACACCTTC.

This clonotype was detected ten times or more. This chain joins TRBV29-1 and TRBJ2-1; perhaps TRBD1 as D (6 bases). The CDR3 length is 14 residues. Germline loops: CDR1 SQVTM, CDR2 ANQGSEA. With 6 bases removed from V and 0 bases from J, the gap between germline ends came to 12 bases. The CDR3 DNA reads TGCAGCGTCGTGGACAGAAGCTCCTACAATGAGCAGTTCTTC. Its translation: CSVVDRSSYNEQFF.

The sample holds many counts of this clonotype. The rearrangement links TRBV6-1 to TRBJ2-7; D not certain. Germline CDR1 is MNHNS and CDR2 is SASEGT. The CDR3 runs 12 residues. The V and J ends lost 7 bases and 0 bases respectively, with 7 bases between them. In DNA form, the CDR3 reads TGTGCCAGCACCGCGGTCTCCTACGAGCAGTACTTC. This translates into CASTAVSYEQYF.

This rearrangement joins TRBV28 to TRBJ1-2; the D gene is possibly TRBD1 (6 bases). Germline values: CDR1 MDHEN, CDR2 SYDVKM. The CDR3 totals 12 residues. Trimming took 10 bases from V and 6 from J, leaving 15 bases between them. CDR3 residues: CAIIRGVDGYTF. In DNA, the CDR3 is TGTGCCATCATCAGGGGAGTTGATGGCTACACCTTC.

This clonotype occurred a few times. This chain links TRBV6-6 with TRBJ2-7; D unclear. Germline V gene data show CDR1 as MNHNY and CDR2 as SVGAGI (reference sequence). V lost 8 bases, J lost 2 bases, and 4 bases lay in between. There are 10 residues in the CDR3. CDR3 protein: CASGAYEQYF. The CDR3 coding sequence is TGTGCCAGCGGCGCCTACGAGCAGTACTTC.

The J gene is TRBJ2-3, the V gene TRBV27, with D tentatively TRBD2 (7 bases). This CDR3 is built from 14 residues. Germline V gene lookup returns CDR1 MNHEY and CDR2 SMNVEV (reference sequence). V gave up 4 bases and J gave up 6 bases, with 14 bases separating them. CDR3 sequence: CASSWSRGADTQYF. The CDR3 DNA reads TGTGCCAGCAGTTGGAGTCGGGGGGCGGATACGCAGTATTTT.

This clonotype was counted at least ten times. The chain uses TRBV20-1 and TRBJ2-2; a possible D gene is TRBD1 (6 bases). Trimming took off 4 bases at V and 2 bases at J, with 14 bases between the two ends. Germline V gives CDR1 DFQATT, CDR2 SNEGSKA (reference sequence). The CDR3 has 15 amino acids. In DNA form, the CDR3 reads TGCAGTGCTACGACGGGACAAGCTAACACCGGGGAGCTGTTTTTT. Translation gives CSATTGQANTGELFF.

In its sample, this clonotype was seen once. The chain carries TRBV28 and TRBJ1-1; D gene ambiguous. Germline V gene sequence: CDR1 MDHEN, CDR2 SYDVKM. V was cut by 8 bases and J by 0 bases, with 16 bases left in between. This CDR3 has 15 amino acids. CDR3 loop: CASGVGPTLNTEAFF. The CDR3, as DNA: TGTGCCAGCGGGGTAGGACCTACCCTGAACACTGAAGCTTTCTTT.

This clonotype was picked up many times. J is TRBJ2-5 and V is TRBV7-2; possible D gene TRBD1, 6 bases. The germline V gene has CDR1 SGHTA and CDR2 FQGNSA. The V and J ends lost 6 bases and 1 base respectively, with 9 bases between them. This CDR3 has 13 residues. CDR3 nucleotides: TGTGCCAGCAGACAGGGAGCCCAAGAGACCCAGTACTTC. This encodes CASRQGAQETQYF.

This clonotype was observed a handful of times. V and J are TRBV7-9 and TRBJ2-5; D perhaps matches TRBD2 (6 bases). From germline, CDR1 is SEHNR and CDR2 FQNEAQ (reference sequence). V was trimmed by 5 bases and J by 2 bases, leaving 12 bases between them. The CDR3 sequence is 14 residues long. CDR3 amino acids: CASSPWEVQETQYF. CDR3 nucleotides: TGTGCCAGCAGCCCCTGGGAGGTGCAAGAGACCCAGTACTTC.

This clonotype has at least ten counts. J is TRBJ1-2 and V is TRBV20-1; a possible D gene is TRBD1 (5 bases). The V end was cut by 3 bases, the J end by 8 bases, with 19 bases between. There are 14 residues in the CDR3. CDR1 is DFQATT and CDR2 is SNEGSKA in the germline V gene (reference sequence). CDR3 protein: CSARLGLRDLGYTF. The CDR3 bases are TGCAGTGCTAGGTTGGGCCTGAGGGACCTAGGCTACACCTTC.

This clonotype has only a few counts. V and J are TRBV2 and TRBJ2-7; TRBD1 matches 8 bases. The CDR3 covers 15 residues. V trimming: 6 bases; J trimming: 3 bases; junction bases outside the gene matches: 10. The germline gives CDR1 SNHLY, CDR2 FYNNEI. This CDR3 is CASREPGQVNYEQYF. CDR3 DNA: TGTGCCAGCAGAGAACCGGGACAGGTGAACTACGAGCAGTACTTC.

This clonotype was recorded at least ten times. This chain connects TRBV7-2 to TRBJ2-5; 8 bases map to TRBD2. Germline CDR1 is SGHTA and CDR2 is FQGNSA. This CDR3 spans 15 amino acids. J lost 1 base, V lost 8 bases, and 9 bases had no gene match. CDR3 residues: CASGADGGAQETQYF. In DNA form, the CDR3 reads TGTGCCAGCGGAGCGGACGGGGGGGCCCAAGAGACCCAGTACTTC.

In this sample, this clonotype turned up a few times. The chain joins TRBV5-6 to TRBJ2-1, with 11 bases aligning to TRBD1. The CDR3 has 16 residues. J lost 8 bases, V lost 2 bases, and 9 bases had no gene match. Per germline, CDR1 SGHDT and CDR2 YYEEEE. The CDR3 here is CASSFLADRGQDEQFF. CDR3 nucleotide sequence: TGTGCCAGCAGCTTCCTTGCGGACAGGGGGCAGGATGAGCAGTTCTTC. Supplemented by reference TRBV5-6 and TRBJ2-1, the full variable domain reads DAGVTQSPTHLIKTRGQQVTLRCSPKSGHDTVSWYQQALGQGPQFIFQYYEEEERQRGNFPDRFSGHQFPNYSSELNVNALLLGDSALYLCASSFLADRGQDEQFFGPGTRLTVL.

There are many counts of this clonotype. This chain joins TRBV9 and TRBJ2-7; D is tentatively TRBD1 or TRBD2 (6 bases each). Trimming removed 0 bases from V and 2 bases from J, with 9 bases in between. The length of the CDR3 is 14 residues. Per germline, CDR1 SGDLS and CDR2 YYNGEE. CDR3 residues: CASSVGGAAYEQYF. Written as DNA, the CDR3 is TGTGCCAGCAGCGTAGGGGGGGCCGCCTACGAGCAGTACTTC. The whole variable domain, remainder taken from reference TRBV9 and TRBJ2-7, is DSGVTQTPKHLITATGQRVTLRCSPRSGDLSVYWYQQSLDQGLQFLIQYYNGEERAKGNILERFSAQQFPDLHSELNLSSLELGDSALYFCASSVGGAAYEQYFGPGTRLTVT.

This clonotype came up a few times. This chain connects TRBV11-2 to TRBJ2-7; no definite D call. The germline V gene encodes CDR1 SGHAT and CDR2 FQNNGV. The CDR3 spans 12 residues. Trimming took 2 bases from V and 7 from J, leaving 9 bases between them. In DNA form, the CDR3 reads TGTGCCAGCAGCTTACTGTTGATGGAGCAGTACTTC. It yields the protein CASSLLLMEQYF.

This clonotype was seen many times. The chain combines TRBV12-3 or TRBV12-4 with TRBJ2-5, with 11 bases that match TRBD2. V was clipped by 6 bases and J by 10 bases; unmatched bases: 10. CDR3 size: 14 residues. CDR3: CASSLETSGVGQYF. DNA of the CDR3: TGTGCCAGCAGCCTCGAGACTAGCGGGGTTGGCCAGTACTTC.

In its sample, this clonotype was seen a few times. The chain combines TRBV29-1 with TRBJ2-1; possible D gene TRBD2, 6 bases. This CDR3 region has 17 residues. V was pared by 8 bases and J by 3 bases, with 26 bases between. CDR1 is SQVTM and CDR2 is ANQGSEA in the germline V gene. Here the CDR3 reads CSTNAFSGTPDYNEQFF. CDR3 in DNA: TGCAGCACGAACGCCTTCTCCGGGACTCCCGACTACAATGAGCAGTTCTTC.

This clonotype was observed many times. The chain is built from TRBV20-1 and TRBJ1-6; TRBD1 aligns across 10 bases. The trim removed 5 bases at V and 9 bases at J, leaving 7 bases unmatched. Looked up from germline, CDR1 is DFQATT and CDR2 is SNEGSKA (reference sequence). The CDR3 extends over 14 amino acids. In DNA, the CDR3 is TGCAGTGCTGGCGGGGACAGGGGCTCTTCACCCCTCCACTTT. Residues: CSAGGDRGSSPLHF.

V is TRBV6-6 and J is TRBJ2-6, with D possibly matching TRBD1 (6 bases). Trimming stripped 8 bases from V and 3 bases from J, with 20 bases between. This CDR3 spans 17 amino acids. Germline values: CDR1 MNHNY, CDR2 SVGAGI (reference sequence). CDR3 loop: CASLAWTEGRGANVLTF. In nucleotides, the CDR3 is TGTGCCAGCTTAGCCTGGACAGAGGGACGTGGGGCCAACGTCCTGACTTTC.